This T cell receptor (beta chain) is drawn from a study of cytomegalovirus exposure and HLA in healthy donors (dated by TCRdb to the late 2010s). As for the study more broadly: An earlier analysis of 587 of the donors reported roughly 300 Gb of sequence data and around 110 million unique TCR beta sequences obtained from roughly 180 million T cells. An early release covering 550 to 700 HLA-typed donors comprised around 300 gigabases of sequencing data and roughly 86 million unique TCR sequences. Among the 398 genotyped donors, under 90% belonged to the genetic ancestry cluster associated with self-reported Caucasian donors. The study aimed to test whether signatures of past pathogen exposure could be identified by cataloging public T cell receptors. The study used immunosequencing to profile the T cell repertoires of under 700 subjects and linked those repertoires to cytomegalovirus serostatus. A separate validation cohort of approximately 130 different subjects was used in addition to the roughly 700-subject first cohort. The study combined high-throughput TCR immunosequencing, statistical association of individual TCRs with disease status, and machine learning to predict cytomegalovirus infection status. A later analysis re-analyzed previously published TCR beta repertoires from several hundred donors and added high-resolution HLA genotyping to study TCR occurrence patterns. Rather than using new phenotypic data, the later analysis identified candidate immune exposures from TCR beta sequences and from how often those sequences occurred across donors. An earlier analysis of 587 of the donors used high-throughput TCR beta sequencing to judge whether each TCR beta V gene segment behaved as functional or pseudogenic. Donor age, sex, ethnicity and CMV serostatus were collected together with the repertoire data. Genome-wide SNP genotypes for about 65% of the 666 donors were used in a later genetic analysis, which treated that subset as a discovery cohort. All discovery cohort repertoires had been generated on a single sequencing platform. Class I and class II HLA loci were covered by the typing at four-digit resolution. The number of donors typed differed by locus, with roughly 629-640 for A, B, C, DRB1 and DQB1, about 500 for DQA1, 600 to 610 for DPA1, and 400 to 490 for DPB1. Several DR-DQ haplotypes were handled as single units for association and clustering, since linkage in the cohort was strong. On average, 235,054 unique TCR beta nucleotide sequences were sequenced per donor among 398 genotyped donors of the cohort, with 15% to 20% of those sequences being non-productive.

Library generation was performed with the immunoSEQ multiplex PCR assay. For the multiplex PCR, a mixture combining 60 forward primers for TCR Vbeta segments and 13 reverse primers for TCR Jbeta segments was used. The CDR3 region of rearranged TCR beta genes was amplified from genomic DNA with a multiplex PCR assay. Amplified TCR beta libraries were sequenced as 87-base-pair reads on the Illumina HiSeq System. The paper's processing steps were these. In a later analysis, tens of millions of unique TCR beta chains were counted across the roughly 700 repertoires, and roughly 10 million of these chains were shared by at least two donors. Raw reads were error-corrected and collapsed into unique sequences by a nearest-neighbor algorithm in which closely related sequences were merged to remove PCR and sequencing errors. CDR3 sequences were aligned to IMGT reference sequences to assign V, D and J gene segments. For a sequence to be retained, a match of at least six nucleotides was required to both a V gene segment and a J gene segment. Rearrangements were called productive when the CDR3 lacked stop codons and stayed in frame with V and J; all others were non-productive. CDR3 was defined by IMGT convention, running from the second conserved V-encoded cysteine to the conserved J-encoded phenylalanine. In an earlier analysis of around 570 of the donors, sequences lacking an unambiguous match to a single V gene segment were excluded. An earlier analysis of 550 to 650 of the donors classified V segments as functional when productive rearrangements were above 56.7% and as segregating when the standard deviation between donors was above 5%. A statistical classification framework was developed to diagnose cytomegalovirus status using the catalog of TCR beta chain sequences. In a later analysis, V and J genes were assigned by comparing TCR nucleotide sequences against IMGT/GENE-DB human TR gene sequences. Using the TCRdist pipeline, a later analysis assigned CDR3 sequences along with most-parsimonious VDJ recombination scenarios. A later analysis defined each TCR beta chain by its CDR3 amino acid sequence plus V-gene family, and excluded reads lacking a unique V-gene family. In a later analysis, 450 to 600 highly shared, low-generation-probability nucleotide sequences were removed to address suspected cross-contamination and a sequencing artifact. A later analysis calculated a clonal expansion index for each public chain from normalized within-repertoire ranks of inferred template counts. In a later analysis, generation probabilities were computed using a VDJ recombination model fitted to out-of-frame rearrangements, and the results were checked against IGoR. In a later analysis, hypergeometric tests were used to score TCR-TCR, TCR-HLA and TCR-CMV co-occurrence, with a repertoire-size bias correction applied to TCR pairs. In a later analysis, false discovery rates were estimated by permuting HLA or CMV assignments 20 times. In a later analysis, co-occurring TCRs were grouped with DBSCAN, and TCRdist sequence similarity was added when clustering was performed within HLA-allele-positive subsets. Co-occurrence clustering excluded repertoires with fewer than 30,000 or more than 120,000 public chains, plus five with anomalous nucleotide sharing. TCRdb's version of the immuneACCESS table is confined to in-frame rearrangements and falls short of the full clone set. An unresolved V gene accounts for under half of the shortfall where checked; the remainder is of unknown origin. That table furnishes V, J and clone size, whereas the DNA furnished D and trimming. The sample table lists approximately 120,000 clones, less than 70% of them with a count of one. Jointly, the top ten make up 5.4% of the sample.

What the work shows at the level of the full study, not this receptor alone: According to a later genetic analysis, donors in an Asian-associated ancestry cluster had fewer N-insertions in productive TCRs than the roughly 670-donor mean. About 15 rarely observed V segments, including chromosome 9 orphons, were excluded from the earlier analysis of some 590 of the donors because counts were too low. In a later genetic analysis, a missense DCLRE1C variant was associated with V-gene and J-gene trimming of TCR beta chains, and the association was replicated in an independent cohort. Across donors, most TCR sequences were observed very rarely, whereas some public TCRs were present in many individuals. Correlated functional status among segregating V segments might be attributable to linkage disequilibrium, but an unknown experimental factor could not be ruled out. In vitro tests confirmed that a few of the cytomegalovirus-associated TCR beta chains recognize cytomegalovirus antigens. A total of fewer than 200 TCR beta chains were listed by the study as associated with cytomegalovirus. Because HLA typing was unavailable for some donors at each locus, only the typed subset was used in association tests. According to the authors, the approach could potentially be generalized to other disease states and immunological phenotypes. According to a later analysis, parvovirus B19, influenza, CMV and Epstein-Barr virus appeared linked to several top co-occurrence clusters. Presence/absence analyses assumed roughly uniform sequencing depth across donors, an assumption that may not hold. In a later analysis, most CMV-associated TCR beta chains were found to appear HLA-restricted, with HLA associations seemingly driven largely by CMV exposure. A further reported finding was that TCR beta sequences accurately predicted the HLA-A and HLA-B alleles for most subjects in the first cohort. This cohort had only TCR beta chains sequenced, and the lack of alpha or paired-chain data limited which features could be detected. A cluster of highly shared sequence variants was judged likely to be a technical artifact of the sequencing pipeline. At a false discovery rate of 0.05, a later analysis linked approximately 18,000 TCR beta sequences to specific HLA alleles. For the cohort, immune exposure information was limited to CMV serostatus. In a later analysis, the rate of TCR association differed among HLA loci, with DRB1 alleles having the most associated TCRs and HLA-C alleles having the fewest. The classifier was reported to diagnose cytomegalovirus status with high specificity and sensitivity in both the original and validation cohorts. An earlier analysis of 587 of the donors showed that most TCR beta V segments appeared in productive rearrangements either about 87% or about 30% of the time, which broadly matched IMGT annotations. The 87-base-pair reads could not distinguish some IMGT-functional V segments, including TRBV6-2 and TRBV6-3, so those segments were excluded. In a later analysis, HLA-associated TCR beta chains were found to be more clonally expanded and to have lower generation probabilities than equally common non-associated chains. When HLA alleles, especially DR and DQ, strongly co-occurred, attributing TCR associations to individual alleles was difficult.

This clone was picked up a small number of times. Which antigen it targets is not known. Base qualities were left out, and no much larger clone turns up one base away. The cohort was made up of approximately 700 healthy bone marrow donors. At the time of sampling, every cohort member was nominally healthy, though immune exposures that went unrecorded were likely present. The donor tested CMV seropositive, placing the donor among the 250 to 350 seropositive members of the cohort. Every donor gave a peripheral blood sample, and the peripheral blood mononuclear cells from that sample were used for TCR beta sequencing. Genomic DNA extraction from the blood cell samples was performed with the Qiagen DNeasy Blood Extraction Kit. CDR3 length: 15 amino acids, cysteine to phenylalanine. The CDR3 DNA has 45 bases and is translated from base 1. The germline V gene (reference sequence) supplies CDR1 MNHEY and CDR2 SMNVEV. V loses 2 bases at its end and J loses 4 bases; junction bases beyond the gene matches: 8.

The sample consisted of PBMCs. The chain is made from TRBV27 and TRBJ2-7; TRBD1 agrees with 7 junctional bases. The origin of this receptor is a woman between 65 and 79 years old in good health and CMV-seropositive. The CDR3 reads CASSLVTGRGYEQYF. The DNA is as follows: TGTGCCAGCAGTTTAGTGACAGGGAGAGGTTACGAGCAGTACTTC.